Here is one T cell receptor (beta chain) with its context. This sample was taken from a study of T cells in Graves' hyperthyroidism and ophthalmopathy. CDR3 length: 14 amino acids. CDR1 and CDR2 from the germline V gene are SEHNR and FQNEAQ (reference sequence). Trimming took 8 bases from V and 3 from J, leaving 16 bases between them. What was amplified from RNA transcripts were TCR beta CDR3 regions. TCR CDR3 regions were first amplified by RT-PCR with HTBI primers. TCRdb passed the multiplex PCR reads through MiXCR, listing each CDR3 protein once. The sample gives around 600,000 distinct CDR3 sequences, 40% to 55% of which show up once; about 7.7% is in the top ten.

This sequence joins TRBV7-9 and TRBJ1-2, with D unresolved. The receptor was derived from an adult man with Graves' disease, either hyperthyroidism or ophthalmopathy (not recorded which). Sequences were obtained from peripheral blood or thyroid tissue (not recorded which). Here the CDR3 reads CASALGFGDYGYTF. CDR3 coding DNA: TGTGCCAGCGCTCTGGGCTTTGGGGACTATGGCTACACCTTC.